These 23 T cell receptor beta chains came from one sample sequenced in a study of T cells in Graves' hyperthyroidism and ophthalmopathy. TCR beta CDR3 sequences were amplified from RNA transcripts. The HTBI primer set served for first-round RT-PCR of the TCR CDR3. TCRdb analysed the multiplex PCR reads with MiXCR anew, one entry per CDR3 protein. The repertoire holds over 300,000 distinct CDR3 sequences, with 14% as singletons. Sample: blood. The receptor set was obtained from a woman aged 60-75 years with Graves' hyperthyroidism.

This clonotype showed up many times. V gene TRBV7-9 combines with J gene TRBJ2-1, with 7 nucleotides matching TRBD2. The ends lost 0 bases at V and 8 bases at J; junction bases unmatched: 4. The CDR3 has 14 amino acids. CDR1 and CDR2 (germline): SEHNR, FQNEAQ (reference sequence). The CDR3 loop reads CASSLAGGPDEQFF. CDR3 bases: TGTGCCAGCAGCTTAGCGGGAGGGCCTGATGAGCAGTTCTTC.

This clonotype was seen only a few times. This clone may be a read error of a much larger clone one base away. The gene calls are TRBV12-3 or TRBV12-4 and TRBJ2-5; 7 bases are a match to TRBD1. This CDR3 has 16 amino acids. This CDR3 is CASRQLDRVCQETQCF. CDR3 sequence (DNA): TGTGCCAGCAGACAACTTGACAGGGTATGCCAAGAGACCCAGTGCTTC.

This clonotype was counted ten times or more. The chain carries TRBV6-2 or TRBV6-3 and TRBJ2-3; no reliable D call. Germline CDR1 and CDR2: MNHEY and SVGEGT. The CDR3 sequence is 14 residues long. The V and J ends lost 6 bases and 1 base respectively, with 11 bases between them. In nucleotides, the CDR3 is TGTGCCAGCAGCTTAGTGGCCGGCACAGATACGCAGTATTTT. It codes for CASSLVAGTDTQYF.

This clonotype showed up many times. The chain couples TRBV6-1 to TRBJ1-5; D is perhaps TRBD1 (5 bases). The CDR3 loop spans 12 amino acids. Germline V gives CDR1 MNHNS, CDR2 SASEGT. Trimming took 7 bases from V and 7 from J, leaving 11 bases between them. CDR3 nucleotides: TGTGCCAGCAAAAGTGGGGGGCAGCCCCAGCATTTT. This gives the protein CASKSGGQPQHF.

This clonotype was seen many times. The chain has TRBV19 and TRBJ1-2, with 7 bases lining up with TRBD1. The CDR3 is 15 residues long. Trimming cost V 7 bases and J 3 bases; bases outside gene matches: 11. CDR1 LNHDA and CDR2 SQIVND come from the germline V gene (reference sequence). This chain's CDR3 is CASTGTGTEYYGYTF. The CDR3 DNA follows: TGTGCCAGTACCGGAACCGGGACAGAGTACTATGGCTACACCTTC.

This clonotype has just one count. A much larger clone differs from this one at a single base, so this may be a read error. This chain uses TRBV12-3 or TRBV12-4 with TRBJ2-2, with 15 bases that match TRBD2. The CDR3 covers 15 residues. The J segment lost 6 bases and the V segment lost 7 bases, leaving 3 bases of the junction unmatched. DNA for the CDR3: TGTGCCAGCACGGGACTAGCGGGAGGATCCGGGGAGCTGTTTTTT. Residues: CASTGLAGGSGELFF.

J is TRBJ1-2 and V is TRBV6-4; D might be TRBD1 (6 bases). Germline V gives CDR1 MRHNA, CDR2 SNTAGT. V was pared by 4 bases and J by 4 bases, with 22 bases between. This CDR3 contains 17 residues. CDR3 sequence (DNA): TGTGCCAGCAGTGTACAGGGTTTCGGCTCCTCGTTCTATGGCTACACCTTC. Protein: CASSVQGFGSSFYGYTF.

This clonotype appeared many times. The rearrangement links TRBV20-1 to TRBJ2-1; the match to TRBD2 covers 9 bases. The CDR3 covers 15 residues. From germline, CDR1 is DFQATT and CDR2 SNEGSKA (reference sequence). The V segment lost 3 bases and the J segment 8 bases; nucleotides outside the gene matches: 11. CDR3 protein: CSASELAGLPHEQFF. In DNA form, the CDR3 reads TGCAGTGCTAGTGAGCTAGCGGGACTTCCCCATGAGCAGTTCTTC.

The chain links TRBV30 to TRBJ2-7; tentative D call: TRBD2 (5 bases). V lost 4 bases and J 4 bases, leaving 14 bases between the germline ends. The CDR3 sequence is 13 residues long. Per the germline V gene, CDR1 is GTSNPN and CDR2 is SVGIG (reference sequence). The CDR3 bases are TGTGCCTGGACGCGAGGGTTTCTGTACGAGCAGTACTTC. As protein: CAWTRGFLYEQYF.

V usage is TRBV30 and J usage is TRBJ2-3; 10 bases line up with TRBD2. Per germline, CDR1 GTSNPN and CDR2 SVGIG (reference sequence). This CDR3 has 13 residues. Unmatched junction bases numbered 5, after V lost 3 bases and J lost 8 bases. The CDR3 bases are TGTGCCTGGAGAGTAGCGGGAGGATTTACGCAGTATTTT. Its translation is CAWRVAGGFTQYF.

This clonotype was seen at least ten times. The rearrangement joins TRBV7-9 to TRBJ2-2; the D call may be TRBD1 or TRBD2 (5 bases each). The CDR3 covers 16 residues. V was clipped by 4 bases and J by 2 bases, with 14 bases between them. CDR1 SEHNR and CDR2 FQNEAQ come from the germline V gene (reference sequence). The CDR3 region is CASSSSGRINTGELFF. The CDR3 DNA is TGTGCCAGCAGCTCGTCGGGACGAATCAACACCGGGGAGCTGTTTTTT.

The table lists this clonotype with many counts. V usage is TRBV20-1 and J usage is TRBJ2-1; the match to TRBD2 covers 8 bases. Germline V gene sequence: CDR1 DFQATT, CDR2 SNEGSKA (reference sequence). This CDR3 has 13 residues. V shed 0 bases and J 10 bases; nucleotides not matched to a gene: 5. CDR3: CSARDYRTSEQFF. In DNA, the CDR3 is TGCAGTGCTAGAGATTATAGGACTAGCGAGCAGTTCTTC.

This clonotype was counted many times. The chain's CDR3 is CASSYLGQEGYEQYF. Here the CDR3 DNA reads TGTGCCAGCAGTTACCTGGGCCAGGAAGGCTACGAGCAGTACTTC. The rearrangement links TRBV6-6 to TRBJ2-7; D not resolved. The CDR3 loop spans 15 amino acids. Trimming pared 2 bases from V and 3 bases from J, leaving 14 bases between. CDR1 is MNHNY and CDR2 is SVGAGI in the germline V gene (reference sequence).

The rearrangement joins TRBV5-1 to TRBJ1-4, with 7 bases aligning to TRBD1. V dropped 4 bases and J dropped 3; count of bases not matched to a gene: 6. The CDR3 is 15 residues long. Germline V lookup: CDR1 SGHRS, CDR2 YFSETQ. CDR3: CASSRGRTANEKLFF. As DNA, the CDR3 is TGCGCCAGCAGCAGGGGGCGTACGGCTAATGAAAAACTGTTTTTT.

This clonotype was seen ten or more times. DNA of the CDR3: TGTGCCAGCAGCTTGGGGACAGGGATATCAAATGAGCAGTTCTTC. Its translation: CASSLGTGISNEQFF. This sequence joins TRBV7-3 and TRBJ2-1; 9 bases match TRBD1. Germline V CDR1 and CDR2: SGHTA, FQGTGA. The CDR3 runs 15 residues. V lost 3 bases and J lost 7; bases outside the gene matches: 7. Full variable domain (outside the CDR3, taken from reference TRBV7-3 and TRBJ2-1): GAGVSQTPSNKVTEKGKYVELRCDPISGHTALYWYRQSLGQGPEFLIYFQGTGAADDSGLPNDRFFAVRPEGSVSTLKIQRTERGDSAVYLCASSLGTGISNEQFFGPGTRLTVL.

Ten or more counts support this clonotype. The rearrangement links TRBV29-1 to TRBJ2-7; 9 bases map to TRBD2. V dropped 6 bases and J dropped 4; count of bases not matched to a gene: 7. The CDR3 runs 13 residues. Per germline, CDR1 SQVTM and CDR2 ANQGSEA. The chain's CDR3 is CSVDSSGEYEQYF. CDR3 sequence (DNA): TGCAGCGTCGACTCTAGCGGGGAGTACGAGCAGTACTTC.

Concerning this clonotype: This may come from a read error, since a much larger clone is one base off. The chain carries TRBV5-1 and TRBJ2-3; TRBD1 aligns across 9 bases. With V trimmed by 9 bases and J by 4 bases, 12 bases remained unmatched. The CDR3 runs 15 residues. Per the germline V gene, CDR1 is SGHRS and CDR2 is YFSETQ. CDR3 loop: CATELGTGNADTQYF. The CDR3 DNA is TGCGCCACCGAACTAGGGACAGGGAATGCAGATACGCAGTATTTT.

The chain employs TRBV29-1 and TRBJ2-1, with D perhaps TRBD1 (6 bases). Germline CDR1 SQVTM, CDR2 ANQGSEA. Between the trimmed V and J ends, which lost 7 bases and 8 bases, there was a span of 15 bases. The CDR3 is 12 amino acids. The CDR3 nucleotides read TGCAGCGCCGAGACAGGTGAGGATGAGCAGTTCTTC. Translating gives CSAETGEDEQFF.

This clonotype was seen at least ten times. The chain recombines TRBV7-8 with TRBJ2-1; possibly TRBD1 or TRBD2 for D (5 bases each). Germline V gene lookup returns CDR1 SGHVS and CDR2 FQNEAQ. V was trimmed by 0 bases and J by 10 bases, leaving 19 bases between them. CDR3 length: 16 residues. DNA of the CDR3: TGTGCCAGCAGCTTAGCCGCCGGGACCGGAAGAGCCGAGCAGTTCTTC. Its translation: CASSLAAGTGRAEQFF.

Many counts were recorded for this clonotype. The V and J genes are TRBV12-3 or TRBV12-4 and TRBJ2-7; D may correspond to TRBD1 or TRBD2 (5 bases each). The V and J ends lost 4 bases and 4 bases respectively, with 14 bases between them. This CDR3 contains 14 residues. The CDR3 nucleotides read TGTGCCAGCAGTTGGGCTGGGGGAACATACGAGCAGTACTTC. This sequence encodes CASSWAGGTYEQYF.

This clonotype has at least ten counts. The V and J genes are TRBV14 and TRBJ2-3, with D uncertain. This CDR3 has 12 amino acids. In germline, CDR1 is SGHDN, CDR2 FVKESK. Trimming took 8 bases from V and 4 from J, leaving 10 bases between them. The CDR3 DNA sequence: TGTGCCAGCGCGGCCTCCCCAGATACGCAGTATTTT. This sequence encodes CASAASPDTQYF.

This clonotype was counted between two and nine times. The chain is built from TRBV27 and TRBJ2-3; TRBD1 agrees at 7 bases. CDR1 and CDR2 (germline): MNHEY, SMNVEV (reference sequence). V was pared by 5 bases and J by 2 bases, with 4 bases of the junction left unmatched. The CDR3 contains 14 residues. The CDR3 reads CASSPQGTTDTQYF. CDR3 bases: TGTGCCAGCAGTCCACAGGGGACCACAGATACGCAGTATTTT.

At least ten counts were recorded for this clonotype. The chain links TRBV20-1 to TRBJ2-7; the match to TRBD1 covers 8 bases. Germline V gene data show CDR1 as DFQATT and CDR2 as SNEGSKA (reference sequence). Trimming at V came to 8 bases and at J to 0 bases, leaving 9 bases not matched to a gene. The CDR3 is made up of 14 amino acids. CDR3 amino acids: CSCSRDRSSYEQYF. The DNA of the CDR3 is TGCAGTTGCTCCCGGGACAGGAGCTCCTACGAGCAGTACTTC.